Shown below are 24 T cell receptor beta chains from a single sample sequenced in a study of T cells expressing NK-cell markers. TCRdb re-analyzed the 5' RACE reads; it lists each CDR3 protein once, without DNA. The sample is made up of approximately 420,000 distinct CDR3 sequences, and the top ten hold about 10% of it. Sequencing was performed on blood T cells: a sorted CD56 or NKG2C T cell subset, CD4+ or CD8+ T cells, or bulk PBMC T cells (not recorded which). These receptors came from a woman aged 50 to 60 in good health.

This chain's CDR3 is CASSPRLAELFF. This chain uses TRBV2 with TRBJ2-2; the TCRdb D gene call, TRBD2, has no DNA to confirm it. The CDR3 extends over 12 amino acids. Germline V gene lookup returns CDR1 SNHLY and CDR2 FYNNEI.

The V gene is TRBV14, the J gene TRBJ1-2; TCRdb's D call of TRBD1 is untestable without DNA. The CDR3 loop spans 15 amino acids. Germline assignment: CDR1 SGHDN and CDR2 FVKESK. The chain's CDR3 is CASSQTGGASYGYTF. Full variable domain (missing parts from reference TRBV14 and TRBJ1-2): EAGVTQFPSHSVIEKGQTVTLRCDPISGHDNLYWYRRVMGKEIKFLLHFVKESKQDESGMPNNRFLAERTGGTYSTLKVQPAELEDSGVYFCASSQTGGASYGYTFGSGTRLTVV.

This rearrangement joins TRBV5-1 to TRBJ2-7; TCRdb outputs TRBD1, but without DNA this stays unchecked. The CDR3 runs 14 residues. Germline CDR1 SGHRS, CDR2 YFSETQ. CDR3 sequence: CASSSGQGQAEQYF.

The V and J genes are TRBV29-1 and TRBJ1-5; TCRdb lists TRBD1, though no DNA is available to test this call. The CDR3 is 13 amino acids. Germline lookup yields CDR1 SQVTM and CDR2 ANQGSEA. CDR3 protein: CSVGGGSNQPQHF.

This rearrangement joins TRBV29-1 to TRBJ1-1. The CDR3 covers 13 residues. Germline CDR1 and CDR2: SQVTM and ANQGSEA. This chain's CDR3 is CSAGRTPNTEAFF.

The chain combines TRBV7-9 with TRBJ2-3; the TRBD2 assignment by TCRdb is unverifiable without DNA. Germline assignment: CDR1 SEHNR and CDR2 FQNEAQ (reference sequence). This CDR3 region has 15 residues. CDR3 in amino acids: CASSSWSGATDTQYF.

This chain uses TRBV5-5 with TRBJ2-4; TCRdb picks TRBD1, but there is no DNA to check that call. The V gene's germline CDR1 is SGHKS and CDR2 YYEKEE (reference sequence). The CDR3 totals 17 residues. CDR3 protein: CASRRKGQGAAENIQYF. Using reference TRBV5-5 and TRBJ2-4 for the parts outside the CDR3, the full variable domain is DAGVTQSPTHLIKTRGQQVTLRCSPISGHKSVSWYQQVLGQGPQFIFQYYEKEERGRGNFPDRFSARQFPNYSSELNVNALLLGDSALYLCASRRKGQGAAENIQYFGAGTRLSVL.

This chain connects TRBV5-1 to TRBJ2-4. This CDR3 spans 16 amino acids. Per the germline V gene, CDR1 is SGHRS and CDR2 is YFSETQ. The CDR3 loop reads CASSTTTSSTKNIQYF.

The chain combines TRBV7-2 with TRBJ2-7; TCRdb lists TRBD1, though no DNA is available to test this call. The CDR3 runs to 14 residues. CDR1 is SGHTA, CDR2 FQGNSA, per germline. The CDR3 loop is CASSRDRVSYEQYF.

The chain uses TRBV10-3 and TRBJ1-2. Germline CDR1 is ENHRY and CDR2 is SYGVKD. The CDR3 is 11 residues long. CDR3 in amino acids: CAISDNKGYTF.

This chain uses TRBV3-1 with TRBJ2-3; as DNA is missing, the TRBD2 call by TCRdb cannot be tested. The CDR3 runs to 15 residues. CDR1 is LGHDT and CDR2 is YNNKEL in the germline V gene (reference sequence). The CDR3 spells CASSQAGGRTDTQYF.

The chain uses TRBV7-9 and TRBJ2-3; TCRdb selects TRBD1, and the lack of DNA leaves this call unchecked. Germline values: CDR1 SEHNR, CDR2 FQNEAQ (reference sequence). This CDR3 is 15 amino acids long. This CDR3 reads CASSLFIGAVDTQYF.

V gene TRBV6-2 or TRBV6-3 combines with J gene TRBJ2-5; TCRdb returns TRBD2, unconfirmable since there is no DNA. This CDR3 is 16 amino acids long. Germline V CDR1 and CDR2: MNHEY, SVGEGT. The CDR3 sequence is CASSSSQREGRETQYF.

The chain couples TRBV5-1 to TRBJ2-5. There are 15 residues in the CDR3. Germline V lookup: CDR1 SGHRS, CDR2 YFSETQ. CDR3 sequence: CASSLGDFNQETQYF.

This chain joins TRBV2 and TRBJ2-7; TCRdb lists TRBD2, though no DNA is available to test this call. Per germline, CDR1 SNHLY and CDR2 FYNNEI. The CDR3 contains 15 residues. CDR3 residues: CASSDPGLASYEQYF.

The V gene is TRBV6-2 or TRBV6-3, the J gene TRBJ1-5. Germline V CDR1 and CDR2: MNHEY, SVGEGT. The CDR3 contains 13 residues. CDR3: CASKGLGNQPQHF.

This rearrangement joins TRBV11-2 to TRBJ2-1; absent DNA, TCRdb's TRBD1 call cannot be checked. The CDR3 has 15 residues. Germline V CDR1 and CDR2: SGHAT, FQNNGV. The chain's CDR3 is CASSSGQGYHNEQFF.

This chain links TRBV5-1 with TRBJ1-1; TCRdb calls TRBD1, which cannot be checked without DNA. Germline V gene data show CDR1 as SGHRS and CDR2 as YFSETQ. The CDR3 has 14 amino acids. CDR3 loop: CASSRKTGNTEAFF.

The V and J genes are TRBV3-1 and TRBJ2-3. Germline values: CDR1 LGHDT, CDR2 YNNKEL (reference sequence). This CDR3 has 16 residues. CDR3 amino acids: CASSQGSWAIPDTQYF.

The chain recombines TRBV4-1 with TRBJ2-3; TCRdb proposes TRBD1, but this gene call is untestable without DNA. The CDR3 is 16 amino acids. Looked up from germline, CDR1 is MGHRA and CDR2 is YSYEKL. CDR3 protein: CASRQPGQGITDTQYF.

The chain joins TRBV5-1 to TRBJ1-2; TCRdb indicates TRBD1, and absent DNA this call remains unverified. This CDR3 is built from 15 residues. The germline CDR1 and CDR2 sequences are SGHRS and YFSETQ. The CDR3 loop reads CASSLPSVGGAYYTF.

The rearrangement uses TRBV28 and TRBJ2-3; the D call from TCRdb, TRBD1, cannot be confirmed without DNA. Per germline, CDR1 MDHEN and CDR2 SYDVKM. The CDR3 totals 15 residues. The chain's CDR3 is CASSPPGLPTDTQYF.

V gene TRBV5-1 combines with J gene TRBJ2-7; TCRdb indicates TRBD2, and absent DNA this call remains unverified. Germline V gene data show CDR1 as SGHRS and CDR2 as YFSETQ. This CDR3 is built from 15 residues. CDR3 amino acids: CASSLLAGPFYEQYF.

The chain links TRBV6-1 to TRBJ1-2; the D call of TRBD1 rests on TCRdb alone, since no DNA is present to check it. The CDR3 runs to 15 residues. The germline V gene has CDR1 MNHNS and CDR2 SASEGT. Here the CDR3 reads CASSEADRGGYGYTF.